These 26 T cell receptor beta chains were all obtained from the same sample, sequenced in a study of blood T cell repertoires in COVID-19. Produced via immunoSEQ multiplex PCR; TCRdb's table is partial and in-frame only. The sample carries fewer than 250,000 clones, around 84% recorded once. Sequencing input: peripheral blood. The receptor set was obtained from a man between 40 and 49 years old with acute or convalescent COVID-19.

The CDR3 coding sequence is TGCGCCAGCAGCTGGACTAGCGGGGAAGAGACCCAGTACTTC. It translates to CASSWTSGEETQYF. The chain combines TRBV4-3 with TRBJ2-5, with TRBD2 matching 12 bases. This CDR3 has 14 residues. The trim removed 5 bases at V and 3 bases at J, leaving 1 base unmatched. Germline V gene data show CDR1 as LGHNA and CDR2 as YSLEER.

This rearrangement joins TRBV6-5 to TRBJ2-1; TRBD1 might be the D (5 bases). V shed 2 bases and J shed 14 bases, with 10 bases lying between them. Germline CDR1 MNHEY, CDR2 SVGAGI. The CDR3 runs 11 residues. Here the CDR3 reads CASSYGQDEFF. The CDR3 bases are TGTGCCAGCAGTTACGGACAAGACGAGTTCTTC.

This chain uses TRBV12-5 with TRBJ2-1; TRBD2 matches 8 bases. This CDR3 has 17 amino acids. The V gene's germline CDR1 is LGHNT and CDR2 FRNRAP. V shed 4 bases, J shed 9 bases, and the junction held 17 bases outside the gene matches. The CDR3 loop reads CASGSSPLSGGGGEQFF. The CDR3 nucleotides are TGTGCTAGTGGTTCATCGCCCTTAAGCGGGGGCGGGGGTGAGCAGTTCTTC.

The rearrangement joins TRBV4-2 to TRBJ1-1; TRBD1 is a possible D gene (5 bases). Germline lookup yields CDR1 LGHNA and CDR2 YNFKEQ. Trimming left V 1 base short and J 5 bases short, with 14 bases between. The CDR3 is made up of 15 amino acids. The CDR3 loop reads CASSQGTSFNTEAFF. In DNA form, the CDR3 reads TGTGCCAGCAGCCAAGGGACATCATTTAATACTGAAGCTTTCTTT.

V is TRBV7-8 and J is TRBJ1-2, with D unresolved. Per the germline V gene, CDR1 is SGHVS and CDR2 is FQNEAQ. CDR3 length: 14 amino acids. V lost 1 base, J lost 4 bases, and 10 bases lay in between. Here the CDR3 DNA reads TGTGCCAGCAGCTTAGAGGGCGCGGGCTATGGCTACACCTTC. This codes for CASSLEGAGYGYTF.

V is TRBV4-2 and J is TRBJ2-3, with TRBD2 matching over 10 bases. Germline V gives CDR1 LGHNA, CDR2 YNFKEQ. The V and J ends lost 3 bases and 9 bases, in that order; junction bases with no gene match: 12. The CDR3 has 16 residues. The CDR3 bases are TGTGCCAGCAGCCAGGGGTCTAGCGGGGGCCAGGGGACGCAGTATTTT. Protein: CASSQGSSGGQGTQYF.

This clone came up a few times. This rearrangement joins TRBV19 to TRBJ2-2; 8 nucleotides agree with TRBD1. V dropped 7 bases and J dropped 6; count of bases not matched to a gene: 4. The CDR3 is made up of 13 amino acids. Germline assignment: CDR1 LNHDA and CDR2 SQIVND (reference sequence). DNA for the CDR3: TGTGCCAGTACAGGGGGCGCTTCCGGGGAGCTGTTTTTT. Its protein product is CASTGGASGELFF.

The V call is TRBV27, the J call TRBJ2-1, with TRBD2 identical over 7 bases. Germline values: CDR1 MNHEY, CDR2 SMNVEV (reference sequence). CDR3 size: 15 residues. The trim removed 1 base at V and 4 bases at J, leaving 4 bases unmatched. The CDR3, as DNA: TGTGCCAGCAGTTTATTTGGGACTACGTACAATGAGCAGTTCTTC. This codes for CASSLFGTTYNEQFF.

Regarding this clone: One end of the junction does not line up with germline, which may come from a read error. The CDR3 nucleotides are TGTACCACCAGCAGAGATATCAGGGAGGTCCCAGATACGCAGTATTTT. Its translation: CTTSRDIREVPDTQYF. This chain joins TRBV15 and TRBJ2-3; D is possibly TRBD2 (6 bases). This CDR3 has 16 residues. CDR1 and CDR2 (germline): LNHNV, YYDKDF (reference sequence). The full variable domain, in which reference TRBV15 and TRBJ2-3 provide the parts outside the CDR3, is DAMVIQNPRYQVTQFGKPVTLSCSQTLNHNVMYWYQQKSSQAPKLLFHYYDKDFNNEADTPDNFQSRRPNTSFCFLDIRSPGLGDTAMYLCTTSRDIREVPDTQYFGPGTRLTVL.

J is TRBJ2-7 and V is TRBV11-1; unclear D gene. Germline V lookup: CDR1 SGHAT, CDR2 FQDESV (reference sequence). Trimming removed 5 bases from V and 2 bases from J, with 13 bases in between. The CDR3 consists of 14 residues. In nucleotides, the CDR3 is TGTGCCAGCAGCCAGGATGCACCTACCTACGAGCAGTACTTC. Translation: CASSQDAPTYEQYF.

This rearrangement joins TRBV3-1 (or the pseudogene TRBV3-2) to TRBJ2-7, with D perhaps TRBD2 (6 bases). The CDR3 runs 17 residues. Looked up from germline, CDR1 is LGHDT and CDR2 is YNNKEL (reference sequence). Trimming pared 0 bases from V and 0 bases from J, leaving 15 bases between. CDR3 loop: CASSQEGTGLSSYEQYF. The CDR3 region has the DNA TGTGCCAGCAGCCAAGAGGGGACGGGACTGAGCTCCTACGAGCAGTACTTC.

The CDR3 is CASSHRGLAGTDTQYF. Here the CDR3 DNA reads TGTGCCAGCAGTCATAGGGGACTAGCGGGGACAGATACGCAGTATTTT. The rearrangement links TRBV28 to TRBJ2-3, with 13 bases identical to TRBD2. Germline V gene sequence: CDR1 MDHEN, CDR2 SYDVKM. V lost 5 bases and J lost 3; bases outside the gene matches: 5. CDR3 length: 16 amino acids. The full variable domain, with the rest looked up from reference TRBV28 and TRBJ2-3, is DVKVTQSSRYLVKRTGEKVFLECVQDMDHENMFWYRQDPGLGLRLIYFSYDVKMKEKGDIPEGYSVSREKKERFSLILESASTNQTSMYLCASSHRGLAGTDTQYFGPGTRLTVL.

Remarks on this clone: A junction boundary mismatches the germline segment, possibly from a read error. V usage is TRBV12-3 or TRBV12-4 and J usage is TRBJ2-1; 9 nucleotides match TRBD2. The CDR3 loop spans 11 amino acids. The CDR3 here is CASSSGTSTLF. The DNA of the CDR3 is TGTGCCAGCAGTTCTGGGACTAGCACACTCTTC.

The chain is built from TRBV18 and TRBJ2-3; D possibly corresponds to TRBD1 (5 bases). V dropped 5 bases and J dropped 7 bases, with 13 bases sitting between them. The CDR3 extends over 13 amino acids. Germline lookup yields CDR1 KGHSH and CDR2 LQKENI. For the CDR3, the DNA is TGTGCCAGCTCATCGGACAAGATCTATACGCAGTATTTT. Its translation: CASSSDKIYTQYF.

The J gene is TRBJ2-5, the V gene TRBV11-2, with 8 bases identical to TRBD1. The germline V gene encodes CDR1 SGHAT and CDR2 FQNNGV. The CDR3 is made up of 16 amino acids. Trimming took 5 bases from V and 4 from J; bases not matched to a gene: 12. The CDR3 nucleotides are TGTGCCAGCAGCCTTAGGGACAGGCCTTTTCTAGAGACCCAGTACTTC. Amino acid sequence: CASSLRDRPFLETQYF.

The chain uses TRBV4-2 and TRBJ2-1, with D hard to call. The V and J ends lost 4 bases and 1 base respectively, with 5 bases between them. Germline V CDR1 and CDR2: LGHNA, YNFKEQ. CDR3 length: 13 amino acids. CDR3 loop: CASSPTSYNEQFF. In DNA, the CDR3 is TGTGCCAGCAGCCCCACTTCCTACAATGAGCAGTTCTTC.

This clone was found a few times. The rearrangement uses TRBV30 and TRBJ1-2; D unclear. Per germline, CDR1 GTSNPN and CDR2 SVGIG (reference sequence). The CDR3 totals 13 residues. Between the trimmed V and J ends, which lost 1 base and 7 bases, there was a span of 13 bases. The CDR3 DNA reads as TGTGCCTGGAGTGAATGGGTGCAGGCTGGCTACACCTTC. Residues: CAWSEWVQAGYTF.

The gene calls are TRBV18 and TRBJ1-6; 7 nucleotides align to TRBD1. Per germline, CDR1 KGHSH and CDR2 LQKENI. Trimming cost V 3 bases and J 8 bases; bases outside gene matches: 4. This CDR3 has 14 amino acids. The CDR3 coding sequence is TGTGCCAGCTCACCCGGGACAGACCATTCACCCCTCCACTTT. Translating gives CASSPGTDHSPLHF.

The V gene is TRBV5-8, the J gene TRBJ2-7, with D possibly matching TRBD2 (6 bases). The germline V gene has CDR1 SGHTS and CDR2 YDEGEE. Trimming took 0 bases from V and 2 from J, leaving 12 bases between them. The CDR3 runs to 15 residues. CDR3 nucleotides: TGTGCCAGCAGCTTGGCAGGGACTTGGACCTACGAGCAGTACTTC. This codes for CASSLAGTWTYEQYF. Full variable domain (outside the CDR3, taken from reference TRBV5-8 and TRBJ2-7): EAGVTQSPTHLIKTRGQQATLRCSPISGHTSVYWYQQALGLGLQFLLWYDEGEERNRGNFPPRFSGRQFPNYSSELNVNALELEDSALYLCASSLAGTWTYEQYFGPGTRLTVT.

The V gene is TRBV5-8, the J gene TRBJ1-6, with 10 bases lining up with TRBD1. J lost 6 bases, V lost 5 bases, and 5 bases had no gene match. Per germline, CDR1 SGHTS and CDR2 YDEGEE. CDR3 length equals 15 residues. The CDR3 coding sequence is TGTGCCAGCAGTTGGGGACAGGGGTTTAATTCACCCCTCCACTTT. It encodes CASSWGQGFNSPLHF.

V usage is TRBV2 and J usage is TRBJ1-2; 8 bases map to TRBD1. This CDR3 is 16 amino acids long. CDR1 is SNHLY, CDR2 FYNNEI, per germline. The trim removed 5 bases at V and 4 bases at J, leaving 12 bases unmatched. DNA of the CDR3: TGTGCCAGCAGTATCGGGACAGGACTATCAGGCTATGGCTACACCTTC. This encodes CASSIGTGLSGYGYTF.

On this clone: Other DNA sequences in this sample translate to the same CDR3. CDR3 DNA sequence: TGTGCCAGCAGCCTTGACAGGGGGTATGGCTACACCTTC. Translated, it gives CASSLDRGYGYTF. The chain links TRBV3-1 (or the pseudogene TRBV3-2) to TRBJ1-2; 9 positions match TRBD1. This CDR3 has 13 residues. Germline CDR1 is LGHDT and CDR2 is YNNKEL (reference sequence). The J segment lost 5 bases and the V segment lost 4 bases, leaving 2 bases of the junction unmatched.

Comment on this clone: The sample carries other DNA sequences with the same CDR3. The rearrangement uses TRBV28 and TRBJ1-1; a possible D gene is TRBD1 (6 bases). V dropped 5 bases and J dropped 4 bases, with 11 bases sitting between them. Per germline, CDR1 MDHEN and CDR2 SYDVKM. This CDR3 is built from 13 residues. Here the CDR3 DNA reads TGTGCCAGCAGTCCCCGGGGGGCCACTGAAGCTTTCTTT. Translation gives CASSPRGATEAFF. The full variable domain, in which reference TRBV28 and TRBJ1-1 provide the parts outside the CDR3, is DVKVTQSSRYLVKRTGEKVFLECVQDMDHENMFWYRQDPGLGLRLIYFSYDVKMKEKGDIPEGYSVSREKKERFSLILESASTNQTSMYLCASSPRGATEAFFGQGTRLTVV.

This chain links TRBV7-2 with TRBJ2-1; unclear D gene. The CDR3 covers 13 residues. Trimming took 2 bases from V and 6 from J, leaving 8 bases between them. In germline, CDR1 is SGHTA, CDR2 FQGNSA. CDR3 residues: CASSLNSLNEQFF. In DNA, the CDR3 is TGTGCCAGCAGCTTAAATTCCCTCAATGAGCAGTTCTTC.

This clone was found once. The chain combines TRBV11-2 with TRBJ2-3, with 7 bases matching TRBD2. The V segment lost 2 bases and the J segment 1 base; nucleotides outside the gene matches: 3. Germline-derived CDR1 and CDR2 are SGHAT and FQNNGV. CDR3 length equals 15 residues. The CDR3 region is CASSLIAGGTDTQYF. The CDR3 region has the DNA TGTGCCAGCAGCTTAATCGCGGGGGGCACAGATACGCAGTATTTT.

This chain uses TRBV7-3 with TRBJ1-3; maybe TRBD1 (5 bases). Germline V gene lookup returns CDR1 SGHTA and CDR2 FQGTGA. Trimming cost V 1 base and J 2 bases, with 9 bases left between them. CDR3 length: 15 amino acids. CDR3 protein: CASSLRGGTGNTIYF. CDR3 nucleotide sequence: TGTGCCAGCAGCTTAAGGGGCGGGACTGGAAACACCATATATTTT.